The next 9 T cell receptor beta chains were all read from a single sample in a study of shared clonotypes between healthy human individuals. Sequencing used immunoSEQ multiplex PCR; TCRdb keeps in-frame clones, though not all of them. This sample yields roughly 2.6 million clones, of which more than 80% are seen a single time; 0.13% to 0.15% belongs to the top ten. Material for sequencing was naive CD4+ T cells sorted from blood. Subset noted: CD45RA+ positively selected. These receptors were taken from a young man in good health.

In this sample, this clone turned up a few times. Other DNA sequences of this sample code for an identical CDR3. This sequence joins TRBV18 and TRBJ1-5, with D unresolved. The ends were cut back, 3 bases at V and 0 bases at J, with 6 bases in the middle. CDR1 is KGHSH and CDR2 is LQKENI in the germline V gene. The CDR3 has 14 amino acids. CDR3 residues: CASSPSGSNQPQHF. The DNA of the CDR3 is TGTGCCAGCTCACCGTCAGGTAGCAATCAGCCCCAGCATTTT.

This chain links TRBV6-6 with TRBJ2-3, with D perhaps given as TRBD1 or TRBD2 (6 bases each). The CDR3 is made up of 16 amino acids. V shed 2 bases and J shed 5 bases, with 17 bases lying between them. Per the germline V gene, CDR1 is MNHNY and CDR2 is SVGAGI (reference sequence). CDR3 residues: CASSYGGGVSLDTQYF. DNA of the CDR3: TGTGCCAGCAGTTACGGGGGCGGGGTCAGTTTAGATACGCAGTATTTT.

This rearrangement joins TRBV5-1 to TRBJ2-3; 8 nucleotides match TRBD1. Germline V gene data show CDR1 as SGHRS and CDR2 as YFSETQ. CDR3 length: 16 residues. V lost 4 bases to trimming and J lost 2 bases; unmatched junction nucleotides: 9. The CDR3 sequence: CASSPVQGGLTDTQYF. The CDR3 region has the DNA TGCGCCAGCAGCCCGGTACAGGGGGGTCTCACAGATACGCAGTATTTT.

As DNA, the CDR3 is TGTGCCACCCTGACAGGTGTAGGGACCCAGTACTTC. This translates into CATLTGVGTQYF. The V and J genes are TRBV10-3 and TRBJ2-5; D may be TRBD1 (6 bases). Germline CDR1 ENHRY, CDR2 SYGVKD. V was pared by 10 bases and J by 7 bases, with 16 bases between. The CDR3 loop spans 12 amino acids.

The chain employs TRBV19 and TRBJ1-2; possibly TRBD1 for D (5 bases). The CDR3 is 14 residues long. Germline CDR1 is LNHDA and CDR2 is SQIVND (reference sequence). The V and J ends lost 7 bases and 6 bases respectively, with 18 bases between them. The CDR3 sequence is CASTTMWGRDGYTF. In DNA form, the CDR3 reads TGTGCCAGTACCACCATGTGGGGGAGGGATGGCTACACCTTC. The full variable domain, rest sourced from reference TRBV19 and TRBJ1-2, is DGGITQSPKYLFRKEGQNVTLSCEQNLNHDAMYWYRQDPGQGLRLIYYSQIVNDFQKGDIAEGYSVSREKKESFPLTVTSAQKNPTAFYLCASTTMWGRDGYTFGSGTRLTVV.

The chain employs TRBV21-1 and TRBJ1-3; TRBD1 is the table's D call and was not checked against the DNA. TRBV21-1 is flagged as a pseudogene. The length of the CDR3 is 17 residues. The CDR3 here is CASSGQTGAGGGNTIYF. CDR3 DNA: TGTGCCAGCAGCGGACAGACAGGGGCCGGCGGTGGAAACACCATATATTTT.

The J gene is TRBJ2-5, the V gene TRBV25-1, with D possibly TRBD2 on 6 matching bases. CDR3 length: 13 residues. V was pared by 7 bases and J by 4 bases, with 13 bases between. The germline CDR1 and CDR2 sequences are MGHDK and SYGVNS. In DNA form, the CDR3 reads TGTGCCAGCAACCCCGCGGGGCGAGAGACCCAGTACTTC. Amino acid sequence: CASNPAGRETQYF.

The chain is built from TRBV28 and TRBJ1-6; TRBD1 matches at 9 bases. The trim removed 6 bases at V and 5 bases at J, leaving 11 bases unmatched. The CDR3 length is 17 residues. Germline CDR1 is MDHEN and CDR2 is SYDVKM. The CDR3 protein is CASSKTGGQGDNSPLHF. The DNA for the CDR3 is TGTGCCAGCAGCAAAACGGGGGGACAGGGAGATAATTCACCCCTCCACTTT.

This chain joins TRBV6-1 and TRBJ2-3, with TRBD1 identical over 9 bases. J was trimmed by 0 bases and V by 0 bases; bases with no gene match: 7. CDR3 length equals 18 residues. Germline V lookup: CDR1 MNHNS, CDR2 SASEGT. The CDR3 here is CASSEARKTGGSTDTQYF. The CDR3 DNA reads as TGTGCCAGCAGTGAAGCGCGTAAGACAGGGGGAAGCACAGATACGCAGTATTTT.